This T cell receptor (beta chain) comes out of a study of blood T cell repertoires in COVID-19. This clone has only one observation. Some clones are missing from TCRdb's copy, which holds only in-frame ones; the method was immunoSEQ multiplex PCR. Seen here are some 250,000 clones, roughly 90% observed once, and the top ten hold roughly 12%. With 6 bases clipped from V and 1 base from J, the junction kept 16 bases outside the gene matches. CDR1 is MGHRA and CDR2 is YSYEKL in the germline V gene. The CDR3 length is 20 residues. Sequencing input: peripheral blood. This chain connects TRBV4-1 to TRBJ2-1; the match to TRBD2 covers 12 bases. The receptor was derived from a woman aged 25 to 39 with COVID-19, enrolled during active disease. CDR3 sequence: CASRAKSSGGARGSYNEQFF. The DNA of the CDR3 is TGCGCCAGCAGGGCAAAGTCTAGCGGGGGGGCCCGGGGGTCCTACAATGAGCAGTTCTTC.